This entry features one TCR beta chain sequence. This entry is derived from a study of blood T cell repertoires in COVID-19. Study details: Some COVID-19 samples were acute and others convalescent; all came from the United States, Italy and Spain. T cells, B-cell-depleted T cells, or PBMCs supplied cDNA or gDNA.

Per the original data handling: Nucleated cell number was recorded as an estimate derived from reference gene primer amplification. Sequenced by immunoSEQ multiplex PCR; TCRdb stores in-frame clones only, minus some. V and J calls plus clone size are reproduced from that table; the DNA served to infer D and trimming. The repertoire has 200,000 to 250,000 clones, roughly 81% of them found once; the top ten carry around 0.98%. Germline values: CDR1 LGHNA, CDR2 YSLEER. The CDR3 sequence is 15 residues long. V was trimmed by 0 bases and J by 10 bases, leaving 15 bases between them. The chain uses TRBV4-3 and TRBJ1-4, with D possibly being TRBD1 (5 bases). The specimen sequenced was peripheral blood. The clonotype comes from a man between 35 and 55 years old with acute or convalescent COVID-19. CDR3 loop: CASSQDPQGVRKLFF. CDR3 coding DNA: TGCGCCAGCAGCCAAGATCCCCAGGGCGTCCGAAAACTGTTTTTT.